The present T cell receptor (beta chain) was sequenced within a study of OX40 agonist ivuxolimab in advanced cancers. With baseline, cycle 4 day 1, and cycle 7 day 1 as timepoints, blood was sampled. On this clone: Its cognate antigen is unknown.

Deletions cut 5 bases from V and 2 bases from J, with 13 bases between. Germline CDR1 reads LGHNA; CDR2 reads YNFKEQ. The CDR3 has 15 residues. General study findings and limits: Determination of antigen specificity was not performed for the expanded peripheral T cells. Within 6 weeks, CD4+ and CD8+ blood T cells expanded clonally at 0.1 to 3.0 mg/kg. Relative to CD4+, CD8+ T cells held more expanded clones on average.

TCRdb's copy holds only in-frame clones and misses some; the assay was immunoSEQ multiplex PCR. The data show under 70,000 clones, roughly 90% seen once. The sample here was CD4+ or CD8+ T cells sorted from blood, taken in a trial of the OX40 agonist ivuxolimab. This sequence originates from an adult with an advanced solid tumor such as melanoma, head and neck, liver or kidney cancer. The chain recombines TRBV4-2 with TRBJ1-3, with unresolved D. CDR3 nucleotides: TGTGCCAGCAGCGACCGGAGGGTCCCTGGAAACACCATATATTTT. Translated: CASSDRRVPGNTIYF.